This section outlines one T cell receptor beta chain sequence together with its context. Its antigen is unidentified. The data belong to a study of T cell responses to AZD1222 COVID-19 vaccine. The study's findings and limits: Clonal diversity was possibly underestimated, and the donors were mostly white British, with more females. Just six AZD1222 recipients were seropositive at baseline. The study reported that nearly half of spike-specific TCRs target unmutated variant regions.

The CDR3 consists of 16 residues. Germline assignment: CDR1 LNHDA and CDR2 SQIVND (reference sequence). V lost 4 bases to trimming and J lost 5 bases, with 20 bases between them. Measured with immunoSEQ multiplex PCR; TCRdb has only the in-frame clones, and not every one. The table records around 100,000 clones, less than 95% of them present only once. This clonotype was sampled from an adult in good health. The sample was peripheral blood, taken on day 0 of AZD1222 vaccination. The gene calls are TRBV19 and TRBJ1-2; no clear D gene. The CDR3 coding sequence is TGTGCCAGTAGTAGGACTGCCGGGAGCAGGAGGTATGGCTACACCTTC. Translating gives CASSRTAGSRRYGYTF.